This TCR beta chain was obtained from a study of shared clonotypes between healthy human individuals. TCRdb's table, derived via immunoSEQ multiplex PCR, lists solely in-frame clones and lacks some. The sample lists about 2.2 million clones, around 93% occurring once. Trimming cost V 2 bases and J 8 bases; bases outside gene matches: 14. The V gene's germline CDR1 is SGHAT and CDR2 FQNNGV. The CDR3 sequence is 16 residues long. CD45RO-negative cells were positively selected for CCR7, leaving out terminally differentiated effector memory CD45RA+ cells. The material sequenced was naive CD8+ T cells from PBMCs. The receptor was derived from a man younger than 35 in good health. Some clones in this sample may be carry-over from other donors' samples. V is TRBV11-2 and J is TRBJ1-2, with 7 bases lining up with TRBD1. Written as DNA, the CDR3 is TGTGCCAGCAGCTTATTTTCCGGGACAGCCCCGGGAGGCTACACCTTC. Encoded protein: CASSLFSGTAPGGYTF.